The 25 T cell receptor beta chains below all came from one sample that was sequenced in a study of spatial heterogeneity in lung cancer. Overall study results and limits: It was found that expanded intratumoral alpha and beta TCR counts tracked tumor mutation counts.

Antigen specificity for these receptors is unknown. The sample's time point: sample taken at primary tumor resection. One entry per CDR3 protein, called by TCRdb with MiXCR from the 5' RACE reads. The sample lists a few thousand distinct CDR3 sequences; roughly 8.2% were seen once. This specimen was lung tumor tissue, taken at surgery. The source of these receptors is a female donor with early-stage non-small cell lung cancer.

This clonotype is labeled medium-sized. The chain joins TRBV19 to TRBJ2-2; D is unresolved. There are 16 residues in the CDR3. Per the germline V gene, CDR1 is LNHDA and CDR2 is SQIVND (reference sequence). The germline V and J ends were trimmed by 5 bases and 0 bases, with 13 bases remaining between them. The CDR3 loop is CASSPLLYPNTGELFF. CDR3 nucleotide sequence: TGTGCCAGTAGTCCTCTTCTGTACCCGAACACCGGGGAGCTGTTTTTT.

Ten or more counts support this clonotype. The chain recombines TRBV20-1 with TRBJ1-2, with D maybe TRBD1 (5 bases). The V gene lost 1 base and the J gene lost 8 bases, with 17 bases spanning the gap. This CDR3 is 14 amino acids long. The germline V gene encodes CDR1 DFQATT and CDR2 SNEGSKA (reference sequence). CDR3 protein: CSARAMGEGKGYTF. The CDR3 DNA is TGCAGTGCTAGAGCCATGGGGGAGGGGAAGGGCTACACCTTC.

This clonotype was observed a few times. The chain links TRBV4-1 to TRBJ1-2; no clear D gene. Between the trimmed V and J ends, which lost 4 bases and 0 bases, there was a span of 18 bases. This CDR3 comprises 17 residues. Germline V gene lookup returns CDR1 MGHRA and CDR2 YSYEKL. The CDR3 loop is CASSPPEVHRANYGYTF. In DNA, the CDR3 is TGCGCCAGCAGCCCGCCTGAGGTCCACCGGGCTAACTATGGCTACACCTTC.

This clonotype was seen ten or more times. The chain uses TRBV7-2 and TRBJ1-5; no firm D call. CDR1 and CDR2 (germline): SGHTA, FQGNSA. This CDR3 has 14 residues. V was trimmed by 5 bases and J by 2 bases, leaving 10 bases between them. The CDR3 bases are TGTGCCAGCAGCCCCTCATATGGCAATCAGCCCCAGCATTTT. Its translation: CASSPSYGNQPQHF.

In its sample, this clonotype was seen many times. The chain uses TRBV10-1 and TRBJ2-3, with 7 bases fitting TRBD1. V shed 4 bases, J shed 1 base, and the junction held 2 bases outside the gene matches. From germline, CDR1 is WNHNN and CDR2 SYGVQD (reference sequence). The CDR3 spans 14 residues. Here the CDR3 reads CASSGQGRTDTQYF. The CDR3 region has the DNA TGCGCCAGCAGTGGACAGGGTCGCACAGATACGCAGTATTTT.

This clonotype is classed as medium-sized. The V call is TRBV7-9, the J call TRBJ1-1; D is undetermined. V lost 5 bases and J 6 bases, leaving 16 bases between the germline ends. Looked up from germline, CDR1 is SEHNR and CDR2 is FQNEAQ (reference sequence). The CDR3 has 14 residues. The CDR3 bases are TGTGCCAGCAGCCGGGAGATGTCGGGCGCTGAAGCTTTCTTT. Amino acids: CASSREMSGAEAFF.

In its sample, this clonotype was seen many times. CDR3 region: CASSEYVANEQFF. In DNA, the CDR3 is TGTGCCAGCAGTGAATACGTGGCCAATGAGCAGTTCTTC. V is TRBV2 and J is TRBJ2-1; D gene uncertain. The CDR3 loop spans 13 amino acids. The germline V gene has CDR1 SNHLY and CDR2 FYNNEI. Trimming left V 2 bases short and J 6 bases short, with 8 bases between.

The chain couples TRBV7-8 to TRBJ1-5; D might be TRBD1 (6 bases). V dropped 3 bases and J dropped 9 bases, with 18 bases sitting between them. The CDR3 contains 15 residues. Germline CDR1 is SGHVS and CDR2 is FQNEAQ. The CDR3 spells CASSLTQGRLGPQHF. CDR3 sequence (DNA): TGTGCCAGCAGCTTGACCCAGGGGCGGCTGGGGCCCCAGCATTTT.

This clonotype was observed at least ten times. The V gene is TRBV4-1, the J gene TRBJ2-7; 7 positions match TRBD1. V shed 1 base, J shed 2 bases, and the junction held 8 bases outside the gene matches. CDR1 is MGHRA and CDR2 is YSYEKL in the germline V gene. The CDR3 is 16 residues long. The CDR3 here is CASSQGSDRITYEQYF. Written as DNA, the CDR3 is TGCGCCAGCAGCCAAGGATCGGACAGGATAACCTACGAGCAGTACTTC.

This clonotype occurred many times. The V gene is TRBV7-2, the J gene TRBJ1-2; tentatively, D is TRBD1 (5 bases). Germline CDR1 SGHTA, CDR2 FQGNSA. V was trimmed by 5 bases and J by 7 bases, leaving 20 bases between them. The CDR3 is 15 residues long. The CDR3 bases are TGTGCCAGCAGCCCAGTGGCGGGAAAGGGGCGTGGCTACACCTTC. Translation gives CASSPVAGKGRGYTF.

In its sample, this clonotype is medium-sized (0.01 to 0.1%). The rearrangement links TRBV4-1 to TRBJ2-4; maybe TRBD1 (6 bases). Trimming shortened V by 4 bases and J by 0 bases, and 13 bases separated the two germline ends. This CDR3 is built from 16 residues. The germline V gene encodes CDR1 MGHRA and CDR2 YSYEKL. The CDR3 spells CASSPDSLLAKNIQYF. In DNA, the CDR3 is TGCGCCAGCAGCCCGGACAGCCTCTTAGCCAAAAACATTCAGTACTTC.

This clonotype came up a few times. The chain has TRBV7-2 and TRBJ2-2, with unresolved D. Germline V gene lookup returns CDR1 SGHTA and CDR2 FQGNSA. V was shortened by 2 bases and J by 4 bases, with 8 bases between the two germline ends. The CDR3 sequence is 14 residues long. CDR3 in DNA: TGTGCCAGCAGCTTAAAAACAGTCACCGGGGAGCTGTTTTTT. Protein product: CASSLKTVTGELFF.

This clonotype was recorded at least ten times. This sequence joins TRBV23-1 and TRBJ2-3; no clear D. TRBV23-1 is an ORF; its function is uncertain. Trimming left V 6 bases short and J 6 bases short, with 10 bases between. CDR3 length equals 12 residues. The CDR3 DNA sequence: TGCGCCAGCAGATCTCGAGGCGATACGCAGTATTTT. It encodes CASRSRGDTQYF.

This clonotype was seen many times. This chain links TRBV4-3 with TRBJ2-1; 8 nucleotides match TRBD2. Germline V CDR1 and CDR2: LGHNA, YSLEER. This CDR3 comprises 13 residues. CDR3 residues: CATGPARGGEQFF. The CDR3 nucleotides are TGCGCAACCGGACCGGCCCGGGGGGGAGAGCAGTTCTTC.

By proportion, this clonotype is medium-sized. The rearrangement links TRBV6-2 or TRBV6-3 to TRBJ2-7; 7 bases match TRBD2. The ends lost 7 bases at V and 1 base at J; junction bases unmatched: 4. This CDR3 has 13 residues. Germline assignment: CDR1 MNHEY and CDR2 SVGEGT. The CDR3 loop reads CASTRTRSYEQYF. In DNA, the CDR3 is TGTGCCAGCACCCGGACTAGATCCTACGAGCAGTACTTC.

By sample fraction, this clonotype is medium-sized. The V gene is TRBV10-3, the J gene TRBJ1-2, with a tentative D call TRBD1 (5 bases). V gave up 3 bases and J gave up 2 bases, with 10 bases separating them. This CDR3 comprises 14 residues. Looked up from germline, CDR1 is ENHRY and CDR2 is SYGVKD. The CDR3 protein is CAISELPGNYGYTF. As DNA, the CDR3 is TGTGCCATCAGTGAATTGCCAGGGAACTATGGCTACACCTTC.

This clonotype was seen many times. The gene calls are TRBV27 and TRBJ2-4; D gene uncertain. CDR1 is MNHEY, CDR2 SMNVEV, per germline (reference sequence). The length of the CDR3 is 15 residues. Trimming removed 5 bases from V and 9 bases from J, with 20 bases in between. The CDR3 is CASSPRRSPNSIQYF. In nucleotides, the CDR3 is TGTGCCAGCAGTCCCCGTCGCAGCCCAAATTCCATTCAGTACTTC.

This clonotype was seen repeatedly, ten times or more. This chain uses TRBV11-2 with TRBJ2-5; a weak D match, TRBD2 (5 bases). CDR1 is SGHAT and CDR2 is FQNNGV in the germline V gene. The CDR3 is 15 residues long. The germline V and J ends were trimmed by 0 bases and 5 bases, with 13 bases remaining between them. This CDR3 reads CASSLDPGMKETQYF. In DNA, the CDR3 is TGTGCCAGCAGCTTAGATCCGGGGATGAAGGAGACCCAGTACTTC.

This clonotype is categorized as medium-sized. The V and J genes are TRBV20-1 and TRBJ2-5, with 12 bases that match TRBD1. CDR1 DFQATT and CDR2 SNEGSKA come from the germline V gene (reference sequence). J was trimmed by 4 bases and V by 0 bases; bases with no gene match: 3. This CDR3 spans 15 amino acids. CDR3 nucleotides: TGCAGTGCTAGAGATTGGGACAGGGGGCGAGAGACCCAGTACTTC. Protein sequence: CSARDWDRGRETQYF.

The chain joins TRBV5-1 to TRBJ2-7; TRBD1 matches at 8 bases. The CDR3 length is 17 residues. The V and J ends lost 3 bases and 4 bases, in that order; junction bases with no gene match: 15. Germline CDR1 reads SGHRS; CDR2 reads YFSETQ. For the CDR3, the DNA is TGCGCCAGCAGCTCCGGGACAGGCGGAATGGATATATACGAGCAGTACTTC. Translating gives CASSSGTGGMDIYEQYF.

This clonotype is categorized as medium-sized. This sequence joins TRBV2 and TRBJ2-7; the D is unclear. The CDR3 length is 12 residues. CDR1 is SNHLY, CDR2 FYNNEI, per germline. V was cut by 8 bases and J by 2 bases, with 10 bases left in between. The CDR3 DNA reads TGTGCCAGCTCCCAGGTAACCTACGAGCAGTACGTC. Protein sequence: CASSQVTYEQYV.

Of note for this clonotype: A clone one base away is much larger, so this may be a read error. The conserved phenylalanine or tryptophan normally closing the CDR3 is absent here, so this likely arose from a read error. J is TRBJ1-2 and V is TRBV20-1; tentatively, D is TRBD1 (5 bases). The CDR3 has 14 amino acids. V dropped 1 base and J dropped 8 bases, with 17 bases sitting between them. The germline V gene encodes CDR1 DFQATT and CDR2 SNEGSKA (reference sequence). CDR3 loop: CSARAMGEGKGYTS. The DNA for the CDR3 is TGCAGTGCTAGAGCCATGGGGGAGGGGAAGGGCTACACCTCC.

This clonotype is medium-sized by share. The rearrangement links TRBV28 to TRBJ1-5, with D perhaps TRBD1 (5 bases). Germline CDR1 reads MDHEN; CDR2 reads SYDVKM. This CDR3 is built from 16 residues. V dropped 8 bases and J dropped 1 base, with 18 bases sitting between them. In DNA, the CDR3 is TGTGCCAGCCAGATTCTCAGGGAAACGAGCAATCAGCCCCAGCATTTT. Its translation: CASQILRETSNQPQHF. Looking up the rest from reference TRBV28 and TRBJ1-5 gives the full variable domain: DVKVTQSSRYLVKRTGEKVFLECVQDMDHENMFWYRQDPGLGLRLIYFSYDVKMKEKGDIPEGYSVSREKKERFSLILESASTNQTSMYLCASQILRETSNQPQHFGDGTRLSIL.

The genes are TRBV7-2 and TRBJ2-3; D not resolved. Germline V CDR1 and CDR2: SGHTA, FQGNSA. V was shortened by 5 bases and J by 4 bases, with 10 bases between the two germline ends. CDR3 length: 13 residues. This CDR3 reads CASSPSRADTQYF. Here the CDR3 DNA reads TGTGCCAGCAGCCCGTCACGCGCAGATACGCAGTATTTT. Complete variable domain (other parts from reference TRBV7-2 and TRBJ2-3): GAGVSQSPSNKVTEKGKDVELRCDPISGHTALYWYRQSLGQGLEFLIYFQGNSAPDKSGLPSDRFSAERTGGSVSTLTIQRTQQEDSAVYLCASSPSRADTQYFGPGTRLTVL.

With respect to this clonotype: This could be a read error, since a much larger clone is one nucleotide away. This rearrangement joins TRBV28 to TRBJ2-3; TRBD1 agrees at 10 bases. There are 18 residues in the CDR3. Germline V lookup: CDR1 MDHEN, CDR2 SYDVKM. In DNA form, the CDR3 reads TGTGCCAGCAGGGATTATACGTGGACAGGGGGGGCCACAGAAACGCAGTATTTT. This encodes CASRDYTWTGGATETQYF.